This T cell receptor beta chain was found in a study of cytomegalovirus exposure and HLA in healthy donors. In germline, CDR1 is SGHRS, CDR2 YFSETQ. The CDR3 runs 16 residues. Trimming took off 8 bases at V and 2 bases at J, with 19 bases between the two ends. 60 Vbeta and 13 Jbeta primers were used in PCR. Data came from immunoSEQ multiplex PCR; TCRdb stores just in-frame clones and leaves some out. The sample has some 130,000 clones, roughly 78% seen once. Only a few counts were recorded for this clone. Its specificity is unknown. Study observations and caveats: Several top significant clusters appeared, in a later analysis, to be linked to common viral pathogens.

Sequences were obtained from PBMCs. This clonotype was sampled from a man between 25 and 39 years old in good health. This rearrangement joins TRBV5-1 to TRBJ2-2, with D unresolved. The CDR3 bases are TGCGCCAGTCGCCCGTCTGAGAGATTAAACACCGGGGAGCTGTTTTTT. Its protein product is CASRPSERLNTGELFF. Variable domain in full (rest from reference TRBV5-1 and TRBJ2-2): KAGVTQTPRYLIKTRGQQVTLSCSPISGHRSVSWYQQTPGQGLQFLFEYFSETQRNKGNFPGRFSGRQFSNSRSEMNVSTLELGDSALYLCASRPSERLNTGELFFGEGSRLTVL.